Sequencing of this T cell receptor (beta chain) was carried out in a study of Graves' ophthalmopathy and Graves' hyperthyroidism. The hyperthyroidism patients, aged 18 to 65, had been newly diagnosed, with under 2 months' duration. The authors amplified TCR beta CDR3 regions from RNA transcripts. HTBI-primed first-round RT-PCR preceded second-round multiplex PCR. One entry per CDR3 protein, called by TCRdb with MiXCR from the multiplex PCR reads. The sample lists approximately 1.2 million distinct CDR3 sequences, about 35% occurring once. On this clonotype: Antigen: not known.

The CDR3 covers 15 residues. V was pared by 5 bases and J by 2 bases, with 13 bases between. Germline CDR1 SGHTA, CDR2 FQGNSA. Overall study findings and caveats: Cross-validated, the 13-signature model showed 87.88%/81.08% sensitivity/specificity, and 80%/75% in the test set.

V usage is TRBV7-2 and J usage is TRBJ1-5; TRBD1 is a possible D gene (6 bases). The TCR was taken from an adult man with Graves' hyperthyroidism. The sample taken for sequencing was peripheral blood or thyroid tissue (not recorded which). The CDR3 DNA is TGTGCCAGCAGCCGGACAGTTTTGGGCAATCAGCCCCAGCATTTT. This codes for CASSRTVLGNQPQHF.